The entry below gives a single T cell receptor (beta chain) sequence along with its context. This clonotype was counted many times. What this receptor recognizes is not known. The sample holds no much larger clone one base away, and base qualities are not on file. The sample belongs to a study of low-dose radiotherapy and immunotherapy resistance in tumors (dated by TCRdb to between 2021 and 2024). About the study as a whole: Cohort 1 received 0.5 Gy per fraction every 2 weeks, with a prescribed total PTV dose of 6.5 Gy. The trial did not randomize participants into treatment groups. The translational analysis covered eight patients: three from the first dose cohort and the first five from the second dose cohort. Patients took aspirin 300 mg orally once daily for four cycles, starting on cycle 1 day 1. Cyclophosphamide 200 mg/m2 was given intravenously every two weeks, one day before each radiation and immunotherapy administration. For Cohort 2, the dose was 1 Gy per fraction given every two weeks, adding up to 13 Gy in total across 26 weeks. Nivolumab was administered intravenously as a 240 mg flat dose every two weeks, and ipilimumab was administered intravenously at 1 mg/kg every six weeks.

The germline V gene (reference sequence) provides CDR1 LNHDA and CDR2 SQIVND. V is clipped by 2 bases and J by 0 bases, and the sequence between their germline boundaries is 17 bases long. Including the terminal cysteine and phenylalanine, the CDR3 comprises 18 residues. The DNA shown is the 54-base CDR3, in frame from base 1. What this sample's time point label stands for: before trial treatment. Donors were enrolled in RACIN, a single-arm phase I dose-escalation trial in which nivolumab, ipilimumab, aspirin, low-dose cyclophosphamide and low-dose radiotherapy were combined. To be eligible, a patient needed to have an advanced solid tumor that was TIL-negative. To make first-strand cDNA, Superscript III was used along with a set of TRAV- and TRBV-specific primers so that both the TCRalpha and TCRbeta chains were covered. TCRs were amplified for about 22 PCR cycles with Phusion, using a constant-region primer paired with the adapter attached to the V primers. The isolated mRNA was amplified using the MessageAmp II aRNA Amplification Kit, with in vitro transcription performed for approximately 16 hours at 37 degrees C. The Dynabeads mRNA DIRECT Purification Kit was used to isolate the mRNA for TCR sequencing. Indexed Illumina adapters were added in a second Phusion PCR of about 27 cycles, after which AMPure XP beads were used to purify the products. Deep sequencing of TCRalpha and TCRbeta libraries was performed on an Illumina MiniSeq instrument. From the authors' description of their analysis: Custom Perl scripts pooled TCR sequences encoding the same protein, removed out-of-frame sequences and computed each clonotype's abundance. The analysis excluded TCR sequences that were supported by just one read. The metrics used to describe the repertoires included Shannon entropy, Gini index, clonality, richness, and the frequency of TCRs shared between repertoires. TCRdb reran the public reads through fastp at Q25 and MiXCR, keeping productive beta chains. A single entry per CDR3 protein holds the most common genes and DNA from its merged rows. The V and J calls come from TCRdb's annotation, not from the publication. This sample holds 100,000 or so distinct CDR3 sequences; 9% to 9.5% were observed only once. 0.8% to 1.3% of the sample is held by the ten biggest clonotypes.

This TCR was sampled from a male donor with prostate cancer. The chain is made from TRBV19 and TRBJ2-1, with the D gene uncertain. Sequenced here: PBMCs, sampled before treatment. The DNA is TGTGCCAGTAGTATATCAGCCCTCGAATGGGGCTCCTACAATGAGCAGTTCTTC. It specifies CASSISALEWGSYNEQFF.